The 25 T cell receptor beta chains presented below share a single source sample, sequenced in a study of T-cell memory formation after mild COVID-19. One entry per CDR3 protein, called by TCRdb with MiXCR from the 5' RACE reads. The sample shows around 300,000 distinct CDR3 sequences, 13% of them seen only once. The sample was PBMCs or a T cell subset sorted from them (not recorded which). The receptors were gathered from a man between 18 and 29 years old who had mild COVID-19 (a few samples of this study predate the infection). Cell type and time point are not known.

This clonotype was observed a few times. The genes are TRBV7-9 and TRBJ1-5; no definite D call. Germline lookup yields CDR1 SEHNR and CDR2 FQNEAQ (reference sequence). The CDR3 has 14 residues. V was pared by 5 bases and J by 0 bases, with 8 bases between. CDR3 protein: CASSHSYSNQPQHF. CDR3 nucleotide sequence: TGTGCCAGCAGCCACAGTTATAGCAATCAGCCCCAGCATTTT.

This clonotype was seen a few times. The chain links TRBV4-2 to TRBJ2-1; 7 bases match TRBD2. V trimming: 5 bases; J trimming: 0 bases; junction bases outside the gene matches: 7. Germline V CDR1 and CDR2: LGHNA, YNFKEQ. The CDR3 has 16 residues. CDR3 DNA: TGTGCCAGCAGCTATGGGGAGGGGAGCTCCTACAATGAGCAGTTCTTC. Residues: CASSYGEGSSYNEQFF.

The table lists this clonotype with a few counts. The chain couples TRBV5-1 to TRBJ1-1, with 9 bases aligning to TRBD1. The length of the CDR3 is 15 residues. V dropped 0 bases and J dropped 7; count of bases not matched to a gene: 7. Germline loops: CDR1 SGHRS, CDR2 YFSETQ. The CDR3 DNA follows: TGCGCCAGCAGCTTGGCCACAGGGGGCCGAGGTGAAGCTTTCTTT. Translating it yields CASSLATGGRGEAFF.

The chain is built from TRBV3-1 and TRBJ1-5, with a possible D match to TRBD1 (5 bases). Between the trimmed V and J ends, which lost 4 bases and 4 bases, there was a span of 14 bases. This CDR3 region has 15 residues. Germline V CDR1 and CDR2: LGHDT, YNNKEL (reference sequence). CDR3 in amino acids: CASSPSPRANQPQHF. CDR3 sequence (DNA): TGTGCCAGCAGCCCCAGTCCCAGGGCTAATCAGCCCCAGCATTTT.

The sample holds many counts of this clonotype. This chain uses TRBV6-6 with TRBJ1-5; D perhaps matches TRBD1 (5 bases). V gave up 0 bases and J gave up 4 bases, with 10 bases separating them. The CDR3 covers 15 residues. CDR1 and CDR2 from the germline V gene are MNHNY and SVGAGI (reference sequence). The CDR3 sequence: CASSYSSGTNQPQHF. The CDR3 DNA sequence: TGTGCCAGCAGTTACTCTTCAGGGACGAATCAGCCCCAGCATTTT.

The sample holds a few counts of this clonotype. For the CDR3, the DNA is TGTGCCAGCAGTTTAGGGACAGGGGGCCACACTGAAGCTTTCTTT. Protein product: CASSLGTGGHTEAFF. The chain joins TRBV27 to TRBJ1-1; TRBD1 aligns across 12 bases. Germline-derived CDR1 and CDR2 are MNHEY and SMNVEV (reference sequence). The ends lost 2 bases at V and 3 bases at J; junction bases unmatched: 1. The CDR3 spans 15 residues.

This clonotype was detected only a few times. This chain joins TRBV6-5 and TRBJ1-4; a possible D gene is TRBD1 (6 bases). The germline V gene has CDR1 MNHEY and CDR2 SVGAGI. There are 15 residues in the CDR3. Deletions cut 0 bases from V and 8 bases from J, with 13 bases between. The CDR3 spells CASSYSGGWEEKLFF. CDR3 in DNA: TGTGCCAGCAGTTACTCCGGGGGCTGGGAGGAAAAACTGTTTTTT.

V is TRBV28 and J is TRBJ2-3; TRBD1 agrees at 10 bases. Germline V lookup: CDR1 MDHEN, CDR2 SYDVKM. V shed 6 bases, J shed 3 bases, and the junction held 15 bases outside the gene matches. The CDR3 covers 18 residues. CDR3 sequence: CASRPGTGVVRPTDTQYF. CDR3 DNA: TGTGCCAGCAGGCCCGGGACAGGGGTTGTTCGGCCTACAGATACGCAGTATTTT.

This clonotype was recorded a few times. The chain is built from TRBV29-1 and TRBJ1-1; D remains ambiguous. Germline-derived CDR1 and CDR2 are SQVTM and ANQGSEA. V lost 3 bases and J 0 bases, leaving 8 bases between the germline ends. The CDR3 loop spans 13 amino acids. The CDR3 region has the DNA TGCAGCGTTGACCGCGGGTTGAACACTGAAGCTTTCTTT. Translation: CSVDRGLNTEAFF.

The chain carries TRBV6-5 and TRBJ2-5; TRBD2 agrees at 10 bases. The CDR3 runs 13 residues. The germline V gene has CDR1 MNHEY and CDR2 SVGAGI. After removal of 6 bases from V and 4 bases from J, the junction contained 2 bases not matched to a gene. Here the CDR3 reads CASRRLAGETQYF. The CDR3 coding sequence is TGTGCCAGCAGGAGACTAGCGGGAGAGACCCAGTACTTC.

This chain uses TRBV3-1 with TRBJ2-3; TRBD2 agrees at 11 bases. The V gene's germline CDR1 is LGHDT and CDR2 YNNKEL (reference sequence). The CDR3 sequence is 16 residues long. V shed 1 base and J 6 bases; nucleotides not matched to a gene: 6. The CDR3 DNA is TGTGCCAGCAGCCAAGTTGTAGCGGGGGGGAGGGATACGCAGTATTTT. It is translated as CASSQVVAGGRDTQYF.

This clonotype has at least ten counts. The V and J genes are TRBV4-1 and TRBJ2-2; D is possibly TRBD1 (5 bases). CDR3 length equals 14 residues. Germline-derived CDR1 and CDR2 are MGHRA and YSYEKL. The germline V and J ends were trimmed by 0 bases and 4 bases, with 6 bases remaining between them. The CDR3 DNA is TGCGCCAGCAGCCAAGAGACAGTCACCGGGGAGCTGTTTTTT. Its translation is CASSQETVTGELFF.

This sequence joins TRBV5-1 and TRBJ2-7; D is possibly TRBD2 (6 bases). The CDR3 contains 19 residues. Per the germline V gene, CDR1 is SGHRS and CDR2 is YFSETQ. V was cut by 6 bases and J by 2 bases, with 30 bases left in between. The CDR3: CASTPRSVGGKTDPYEQYV. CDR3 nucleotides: TGCGCCAGCACCCCACGCTCTGTGGGGGGAAAGACAGACCCCTACGAGCAGTACGTC.

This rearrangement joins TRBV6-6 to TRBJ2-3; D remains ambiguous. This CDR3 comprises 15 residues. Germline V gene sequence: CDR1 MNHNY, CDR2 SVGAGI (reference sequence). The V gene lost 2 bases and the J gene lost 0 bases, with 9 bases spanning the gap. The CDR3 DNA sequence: TGTGCCAGCAGTTACGGAAATCCTAGCACAGATACGCAGTATTTT. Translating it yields CASSYGNPSTDTQYF.

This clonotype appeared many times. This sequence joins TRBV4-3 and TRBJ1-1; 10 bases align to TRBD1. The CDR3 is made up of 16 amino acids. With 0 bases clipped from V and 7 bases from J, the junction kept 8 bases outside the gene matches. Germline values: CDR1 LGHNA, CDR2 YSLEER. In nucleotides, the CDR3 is TGCGCCAGCAGCCAAGAGGGACAGGGGTTTAGGGGTGAAGCTTTCTTT. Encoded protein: CASSQEGQGFRGEAFF.

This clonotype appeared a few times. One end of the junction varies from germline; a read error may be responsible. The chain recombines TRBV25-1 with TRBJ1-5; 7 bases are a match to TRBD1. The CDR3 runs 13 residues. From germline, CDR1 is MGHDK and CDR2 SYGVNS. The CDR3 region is CASSRGGNQPQHF. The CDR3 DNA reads TGTGCCAGCAGCAGAGGGGGCAACCAGCCCCAGCATTTT.

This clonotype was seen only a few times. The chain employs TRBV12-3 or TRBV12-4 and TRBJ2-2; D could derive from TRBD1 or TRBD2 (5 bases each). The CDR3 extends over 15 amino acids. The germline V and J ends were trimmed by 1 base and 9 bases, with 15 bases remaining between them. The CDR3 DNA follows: TGTGCCAGCAGTTTAGGGGGCCGGGGTTTCCGGGAGCTGTTTTTT. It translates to CASSLGGRGFRELFF.

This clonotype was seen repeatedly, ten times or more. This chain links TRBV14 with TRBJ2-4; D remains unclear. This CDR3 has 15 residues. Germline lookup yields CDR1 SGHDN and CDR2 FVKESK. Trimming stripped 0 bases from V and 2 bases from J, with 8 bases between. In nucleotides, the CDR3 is TGTGCCAGCAGCCAAGAAGGCCTGACCAAAAACATTCAGTACTTC. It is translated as CASSQEGLTKNIQYF.

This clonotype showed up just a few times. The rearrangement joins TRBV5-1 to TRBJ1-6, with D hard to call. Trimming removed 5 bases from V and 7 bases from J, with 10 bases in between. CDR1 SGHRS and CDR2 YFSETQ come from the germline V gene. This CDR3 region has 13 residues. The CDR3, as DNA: TGCGCCAGCAGTCAAAAGCGGAATTCACCCCTCCACTTT. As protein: CASSQKRNSPLHF. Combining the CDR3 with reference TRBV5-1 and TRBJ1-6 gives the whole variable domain KAGVTQTPRYLIKTRGQQVTLSCSPISGHRSVSWYQQTPGQGLQFLFEYFSETQRNKGNFPGRFSGRQFSNSRSEMNVSTLELGDSALYLCASSQKRNSPLHFGNGTRLTVT.

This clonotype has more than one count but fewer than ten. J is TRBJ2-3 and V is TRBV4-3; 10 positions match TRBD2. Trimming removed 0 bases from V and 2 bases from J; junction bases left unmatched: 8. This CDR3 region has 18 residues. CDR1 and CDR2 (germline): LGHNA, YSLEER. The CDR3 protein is CASSQDPSGGSFTDTQYF. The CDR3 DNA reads TGCGCCAGCAGCCAAGATCCTAGCGGGGGATCTTTCACAGATACGCAGTATTTT.

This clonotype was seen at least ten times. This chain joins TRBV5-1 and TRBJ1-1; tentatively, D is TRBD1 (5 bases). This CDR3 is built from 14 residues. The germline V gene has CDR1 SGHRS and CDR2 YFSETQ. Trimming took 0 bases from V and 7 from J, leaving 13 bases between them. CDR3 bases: TGCGCCAGCAGCTTGGGGGACGTTAGATATGAAGCTTTCTTT. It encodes CASSLGDVRYEAFF.

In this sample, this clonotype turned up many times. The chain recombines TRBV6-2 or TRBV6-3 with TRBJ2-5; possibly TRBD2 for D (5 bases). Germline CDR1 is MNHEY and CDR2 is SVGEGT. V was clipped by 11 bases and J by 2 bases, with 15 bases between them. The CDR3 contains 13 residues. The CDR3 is CAGSTAEQETQYF. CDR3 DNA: TGTGCCGGTTCAACAGCGGAACAAGAGACCCAGTACTTC.

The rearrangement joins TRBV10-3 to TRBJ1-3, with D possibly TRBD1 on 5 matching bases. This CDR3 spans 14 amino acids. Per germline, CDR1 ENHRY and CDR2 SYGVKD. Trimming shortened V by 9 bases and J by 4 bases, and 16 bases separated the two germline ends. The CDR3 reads CAITSDKSGNTIYF. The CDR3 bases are TGTGCCATTACCTCGGACAAGTCAGGAAACACCATATATTTT.

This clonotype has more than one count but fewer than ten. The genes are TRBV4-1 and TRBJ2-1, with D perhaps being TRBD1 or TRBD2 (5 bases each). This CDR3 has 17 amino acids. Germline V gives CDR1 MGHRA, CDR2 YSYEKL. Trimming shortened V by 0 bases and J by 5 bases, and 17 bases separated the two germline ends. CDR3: CASSQDSGVGADNEQFF. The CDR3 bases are TGCGCCAGCAGCCAAGACTCCGGGGTAGGGGCGGACAATGAGCAGTTCTTC.

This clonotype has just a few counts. The CDR3 region has the DNA TGCGCCAGCAGCTTGGTTGGGGGAGGGTCACCCCTCCACTTT. Translated: CASSLVGGGSPLHF. The V gene is TRBV5-1, the J gene TRBJ1-6; TRBD1 is a possible D gene (5 bases). The CDR3 is 14 amino acids. Germline values: CDR1 SGHRS, CDR2 YFSETQ. Trimming pared 0 bases from V and 10 bases from J, leaving 11 bases between.